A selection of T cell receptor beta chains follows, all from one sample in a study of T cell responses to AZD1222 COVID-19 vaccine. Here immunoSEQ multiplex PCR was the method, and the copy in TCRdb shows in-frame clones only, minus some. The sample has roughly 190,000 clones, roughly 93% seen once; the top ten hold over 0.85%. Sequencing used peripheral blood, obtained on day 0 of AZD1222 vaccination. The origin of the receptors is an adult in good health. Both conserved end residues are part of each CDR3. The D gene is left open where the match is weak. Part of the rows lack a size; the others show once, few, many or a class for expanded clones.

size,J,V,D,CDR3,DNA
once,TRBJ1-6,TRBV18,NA,CASSPPEGVGNSPLHF,TGTGCCAGCTCACCACCAGAAGGGGTAGGCAATTCACCCCTCCACTTT
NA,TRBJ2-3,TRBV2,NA,CARRGGAADTQYF,TGTGCCAGACGTGGGGGGGCAGCAGATACGCAGTATTTT
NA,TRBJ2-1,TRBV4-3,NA,CASSQEYGNEQFF,TGCGCCAGCAGCCAAGAATACGGCAATGAGCAGTTCTTC
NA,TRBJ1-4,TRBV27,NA,CASSLRTATNEKLFF,TGTGCCAGCAGTTTAAGGACAGCAACTAATGAAAAACTGTTTTTT
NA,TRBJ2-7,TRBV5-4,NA,CASSPPSRGLHYEQYF,TGTGCCAGCAGCCCCCCAAGCCGGGGGTTACACTACGAGCAGTACTTC
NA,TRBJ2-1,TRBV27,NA,CASSLRAMKGSYNEQFF,TGTGCCAGCAGTTTAAGGGCCATGAAGGGATCCTACAATGAGCAGTTCTTC
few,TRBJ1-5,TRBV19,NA,CASSMEGRGNQPQHF,TGTGCCAGTAGTATGGAGGGACGGGGCAATCAGCCCCAGCATTTT
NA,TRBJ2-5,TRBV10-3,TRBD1,CAIRADRGRGETQYF,TGTGCCATCAGGGCCGACAGGGGGCGAGGAGAGACCCAGTACTTC
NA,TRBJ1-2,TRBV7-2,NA,CASSLDTAANYGYTF,TGTGCCAGCAGCTTAGACACGGCCGCTAACTATGGCTACACCTTC
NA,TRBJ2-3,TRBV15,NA,CATSRGTDTQYF,TGTGCCACCAGCAGAGGGACAGATACGCAGTATTTT
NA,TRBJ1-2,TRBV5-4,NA,CASTVGVDGYTF,TGTGCCAGCACTGTGGGGGTCGATGGCTACACCTTC
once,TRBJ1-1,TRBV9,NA,CASSPIQGGMNTEAFF,TGTGCCAGCAGCCCAATACAGGGAGGCATGAACACTGAAGCTTTCTTT
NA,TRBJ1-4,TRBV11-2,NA,CASSPGTYSSQNGLFF,TGTGCCAGCAGCCCGGGGACTTACTCATCCCAAAATGGGCTGTTTTTT
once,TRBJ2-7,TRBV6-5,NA,CASSKQGYEQYF,TGTGCCAGCAGTAAACAGGGATACGAGCAGTACTTC
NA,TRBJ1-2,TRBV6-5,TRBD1,CASRERQGTNYGYTF,TGTGCCAGCAGGGAGAGACAGGGGACGAACTATGGCTACACCTTC
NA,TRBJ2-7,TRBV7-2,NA,CASSLAVGVPYDEQYF,TGTGCCAGCAGCTTAGCGGTTGGGGTCCCCTACGACGAGCAGTACTTC
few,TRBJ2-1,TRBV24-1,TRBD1,CATSDPGTGSINGEQFF,TGTGCCACCAGTGATCCCGGGACAGGGTCAATTAACGGTGAGCAGTTCTTC
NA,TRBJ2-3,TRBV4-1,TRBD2,CASSQAPNLPPGLAYF,TGCGCCAGCAGCCAAGCACCCAACCTCCCCCCGGGACTAGCGTATTTT
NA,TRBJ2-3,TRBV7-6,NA,CASSGGTTTDTQYF,TGTGCCAGCAGCGGGGGGACGACTACAGATACGCAGTATTTT
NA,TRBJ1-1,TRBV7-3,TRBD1,CASSLSGTGVVAEAFF,TGTGCCAGCAGCCTATCTGGGACAGGGGTGGTCGCTGAAGCTTTCTTT
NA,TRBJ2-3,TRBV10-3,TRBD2,CAISALAETDTQYF,TGTGCCATCAGTGCACTAGCGGAGACAGATACGCAGTATTTT
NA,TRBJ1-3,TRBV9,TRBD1,CASSVLGQGLSYSGNTIYF,TGTGCCAGCAGCGTATTGGGACAGGGGCTTTCCTACTCTGGAAACACCATATATTTT
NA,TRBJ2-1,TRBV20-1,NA,CSASLLSGWADSSYNEQFF,TGCAGTGCTAGTCTCTTAAGCGGGTGGGCGGACAGCTCCTACAATGAGCAGTTCTTC
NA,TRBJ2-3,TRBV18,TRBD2,CASSPGGDTQYF,TGTGCCAGCTCACCGGGAGGGGATACGCAGTATTTT
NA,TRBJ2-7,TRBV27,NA,CASSLGSTYEQYF,TGTGCCAGCAGTTTGGGTAGTACCTACGAGCAGTACTTC
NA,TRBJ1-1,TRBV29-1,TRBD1,CSVVRDRGGTEAFF,TGCAGCGTTGTGCGGGACAGGGGAGGAACTGAAGCTTTCTTT
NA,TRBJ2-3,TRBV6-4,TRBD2,CASSPGLAGGNTDTQYF,TGTGCCAGCAGTCCCGGACTAGCGGGGGGCAACACAGATACGCAGTATTTT
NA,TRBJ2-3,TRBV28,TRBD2,CASKPSGNSDTQYF,TGTGCCAGCAAGCCTAGCGGGAACTCAGATACGCAGTATTTT